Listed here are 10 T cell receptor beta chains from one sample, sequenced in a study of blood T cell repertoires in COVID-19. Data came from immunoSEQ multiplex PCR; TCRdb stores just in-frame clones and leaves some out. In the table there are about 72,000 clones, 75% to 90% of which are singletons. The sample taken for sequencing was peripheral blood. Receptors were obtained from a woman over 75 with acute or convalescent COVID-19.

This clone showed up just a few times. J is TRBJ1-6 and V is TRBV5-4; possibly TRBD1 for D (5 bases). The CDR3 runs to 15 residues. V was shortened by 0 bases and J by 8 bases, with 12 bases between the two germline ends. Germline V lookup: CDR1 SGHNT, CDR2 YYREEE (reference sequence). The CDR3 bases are TGTGCCAGCAGCTTGGAAACAGGCGGAGATTCACCCCTCCACTTT. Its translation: CASSLETGGDSPLHF. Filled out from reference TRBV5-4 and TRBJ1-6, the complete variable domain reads ETGVTQSPTHLIKTRGQQVTLRCSSQSGHNTVSWYQQALGQGPQFIFQYYREEENGRGNFPPRFSGLQFPNYSSELNVNALELDDSALYLCASSLETGGDSPLHFGNGTRLTVT.

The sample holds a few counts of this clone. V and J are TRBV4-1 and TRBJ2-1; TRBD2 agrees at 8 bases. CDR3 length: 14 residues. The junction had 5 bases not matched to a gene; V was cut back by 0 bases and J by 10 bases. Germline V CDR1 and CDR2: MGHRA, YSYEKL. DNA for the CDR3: TGCGCCAGCAGCCAAGATAGGGGGACTAGAGAGCAGTTCTTC. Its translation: CASSQDRGTREQFF.

This chain's CDR3 is CASSLDRGSQPQHF. The CDR3 DNA sequence: TGTGCCAGCAGTCTCGACAGGGGAAGTCAGCCCCAGCATTTT. J is TRBJ1-5 and V is TRBV2, with TRBD1 matching over 8 bases. The ends lost 5 bases at V and 6 bases at J; junction bases unmatched: 6. Germline assignment: CDR1 SNHLY and CDR2 FYNNEI. CDR3 length equals 14 residues.

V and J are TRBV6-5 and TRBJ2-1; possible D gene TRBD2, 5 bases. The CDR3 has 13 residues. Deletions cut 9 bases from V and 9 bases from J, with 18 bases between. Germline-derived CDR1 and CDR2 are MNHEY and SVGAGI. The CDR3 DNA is TGTGCCAGTATAAAGGCTAGCCCCCCTGAGCAGTTCTTC. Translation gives CASIKASPPEQFF.

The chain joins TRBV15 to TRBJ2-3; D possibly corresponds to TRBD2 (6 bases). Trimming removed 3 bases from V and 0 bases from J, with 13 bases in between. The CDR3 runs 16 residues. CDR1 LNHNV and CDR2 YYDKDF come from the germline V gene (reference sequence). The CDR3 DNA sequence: TGTGCCACCAGCAGTTGGAGCGGGCGAAGCACAGATACGCAGTATTTT. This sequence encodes CATSSWSGRSTDTQYF.

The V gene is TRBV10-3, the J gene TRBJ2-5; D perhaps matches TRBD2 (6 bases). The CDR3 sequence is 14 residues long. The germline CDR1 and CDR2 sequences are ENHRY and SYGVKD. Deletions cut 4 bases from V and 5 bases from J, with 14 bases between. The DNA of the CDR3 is TGTGCCATCAGTGCACCGGGAGTTGAGGAGACCCAGTACTTC. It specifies CAISAPGVEETQYF.

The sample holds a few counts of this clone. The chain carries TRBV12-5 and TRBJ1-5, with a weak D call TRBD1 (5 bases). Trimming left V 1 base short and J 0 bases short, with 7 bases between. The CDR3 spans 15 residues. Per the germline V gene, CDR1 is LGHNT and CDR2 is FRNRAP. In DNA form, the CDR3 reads TGTGCTAGTGGTTTGGACGACAGTAGCAATCAGCCCCAGCATTTT. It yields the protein CASGLDDSSNQPQHF.

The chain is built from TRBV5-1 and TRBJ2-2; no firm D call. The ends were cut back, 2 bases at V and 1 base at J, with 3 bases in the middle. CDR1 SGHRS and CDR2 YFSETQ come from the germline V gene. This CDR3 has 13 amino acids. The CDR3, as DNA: TGCGCCAGCAGCTTTCAGAACACCGGGGAGCTGTTTTTT. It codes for CASSFQNTGELFF.

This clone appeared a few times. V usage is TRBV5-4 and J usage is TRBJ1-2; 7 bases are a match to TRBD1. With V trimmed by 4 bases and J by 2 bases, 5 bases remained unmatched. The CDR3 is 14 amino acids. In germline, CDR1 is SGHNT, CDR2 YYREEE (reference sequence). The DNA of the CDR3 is TGTGCCAGCAGCGGACAGGCAACAAACTATGGCTACACCTTC. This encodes CASSGQATNYGYTF.

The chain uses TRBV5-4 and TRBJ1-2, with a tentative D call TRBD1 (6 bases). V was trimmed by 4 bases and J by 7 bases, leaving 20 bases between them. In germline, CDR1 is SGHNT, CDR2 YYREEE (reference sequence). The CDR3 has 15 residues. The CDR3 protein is CASSIPGVLNVGYTF. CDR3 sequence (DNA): TGTGCCAGCAGCATCCCAGGGGTCCTTAATGTTGGCTACACCTTC.